This TCR beta chain was identified during a study of immune evolution from preneoplasia to lung adenocarcinoma. Background on the study: HLA loss of heterozygosity: less than 9% AIS, around 16% MIA, around 35% ADC, none AAH. Study-wide points: Later-stage lesions seemingly showed higher T cell density and diversity than normal lung.

Comments on this clone: The antigen is not known.

Using immunoSEQ multiplex PCR, the repertoire was profiled, and TCRdb retains in-frame clones only, with some absent. The sample includes approximately 8,600 clones, roughly 76% seen only once; the top ten take approximately 8.3%. The clonotype was recovered from a donor aged 70 or over with lung adenocarcinoma. Sequenced input: FFPE minimally invasive lung adenocarcinoma tissue.

The CDR3 region has the DNA TGCGCCAGCAGCATCCACAGGGGGGTAAATCAGCCCCAGCATTTT. The encoded protein is CASSIHRGVNQPQHF. The J gene is TRBJ1-5, the V gene TRBV5-1; 8 bases are shared with TRBD1. The CDR3 loop spans 15 amino acids. Trimming removed 4 bases from V and 4 bases from J; junction bases left unmatched: 7. Germline loops: CDR1 SGHRS, CDR2 YFSETQ.